Listed here are 20 T cell receptor beta chains from one sample, sequenced in a study of cytomegalovirus exposure and HLA in healthy donors. The study ran its PCR with 60 Vbeta and 13 Jbeta primers. The table came from immunoSEQ multiplex PCR; TCRdb's copy has only in-frame clones and leaves some out. The clone table shows under 250,000 clones, with the ten largest holding about 1.1%. Sample: PBMCs. All receptors come from a girl aged 2 to 10 in good health and CMV-seropositive.

The chain combines TRBV6-5 with TRBJ2-1, with TRBD2 matching 10 bases. The junction had 2 bases not matched to a gene; V was cut back by 2 bases and J by 7 bases. This CDR3 spans 14 amino acids. The germline gives CDR1 MNHEY, CDR2 SVGAGI. CDR3 in amino acids: CASSYRTSGNEQFF. The DNA for the CDR3 is TGTGCCAGCAGTTACCGGACTAGCGGAAATGAGCAGTTCTTC.

The chain employs TRBV7-6 and TRBJ1-3; the match to TRBD1 covers 7 bases. CDR1 is SGHVS and CDR2 is FNYEAQ in the germline V gene. CDR3 length: 15 residues. V was pared by 7 bases and J by 2 bases, with 8 bases of the junction left unmatched. The CDR3 sequence is CASTTTGTAGNTIYF. The CDR3 DNA follows: TGTGCCAGCACAACAACGGGGACAGCTGGAAACACCATATATTTT.

For this clone: Other nucleotide sequences from this sample produce the same CDR3. J is TRBJ2-1 and V is TRBV27, with TRBD2 as a possible D gene (5 bases). Germline assignment: CDR1 MNHEY and CDR2 SMNVEV (reference sequence). The CDR3 is 15 amino acids. Trimming pared 0 bases from V and 0 bases from J, leaving 6 bases between. The CDR3 bases are TGTGCCAGCAGTTTATCAGGGAGCTCCTACAATGAGCAGTTCTTC. As protein: CASSLSGSSYNEQFF.

CDR3 DNA sequence: TGTGCCAGCAGCCTGACAGGGCGCTCTGGAAACACCATATATTTT. Its protein is CASSLTGRSGNTIYF. The chain links TRBV5-6 to TRBJ1-3; TRBD1 matches at 7 bases. The V and J ends lost 4 bases and 0 bases, in that order; junction bases with no gene match: 4. Per the germline V gene, CDR1 is SGHDT and CDR2 is YYEEEE. The CDR3 contains 15 residues. The whole variable domain, remainder taken from reference TRBV5-6 and TRBJ1-3, is DAGVTQSPTHLIKTRGQQVTLRCSPKSGHDTVSWYQQALGQGPQFIFQYYEEEERQRGNFPDRFSGHQFPNYSSELNVNALLLGDSALYLCASSLTGRSGNTIYFGEGSWLTVV.

The chain recombines TRBV6-5 with TRBJ2-7; D is uncertain. The CDR3 spans 12 residues. The V and J ends lost 6 bases and 3 bases respectively, with 9 bases between them. Looked up from germline, CDR1 is MNHEY and CDR2 is SVGAGI. CDR3 in DNA: TGTGCCAGCAGCCCTAATATCTACGAGCAGTACTTC. Its protein product is CASSPNIYEQYF.

This chain connects TRBV15 to TRBJ2-7, with D uncertain. Trimming removed 3 bases from V and 2 bases from J, with 23 bases in between. CDR3 length equals 18 residues. The germline V gene has CDR1 LNHNV and CDR2 YYDKDF (reference sequence). CDR3 in DNA: TGTGCCACCAGCAGTACGCCCCCTTCCCTAACTATAGCCTACGAGCAGTACTTC. Residues: CATSSTPPSLTIAYEQYF.

The J gene is TRBJ2-6, the V gene TRBV19, with TRBD2 as a possible D gene (7 bases). The ends were cut back, 4 bases at V and 0 bases at J, with 13 bases in the middle. CDR3 length: 17 amino acids. The germline gives CDR1 LNHDA, CDR2 SQIVND (reference sequence). CDR3 DNA: TGTGCCAGTAGTAGGGGGGGCTCTTTCTCTGGGGCCAACGTCCTGACTTTC. This translates into CASSRGGSFSGANVLTF.

This chain uses TRBV19 with TRBJ2-3; D is possibly TRBD2 (6 bases). The ends were cut back, 4 bases at V and 8 bases at J, with 16 bases in the middle. CDR3 length: 14 amino acids. CDR1 and CDR2 (germline): LNHDA, SQIVND (reference sequence). As DNA, the CDR3 is TGTGCCAGTAGTAAGGGACTGCCAGGTGGTACGCAGTATTTT. It encodes CASSKGLPGGTQYF.

The chain couples TRBV29-1 to TRBJ2-4; 7 nucleotides agree with TRBD2. Germline V lookup: CDR1 SQVTM, CDR2 ANQGSEA. CDR3 length equals 15 residues. Trimming at V came to 8 bases and at J to 0 bases, leaving 10 bases not matched to a gene. CDR3 amino acids: CSPRRLAGAKNIQYF. CDR3 DNA: TGCAGCCCCAGGCGGTTAGCGGGAGCCAAAAACATTCAGTACTTC.

The chain carries TRBV5-1 and TRBJ2-7, with TRBD1 matching 7 bases. Germline assignment: CDR1 SGHRS and CDR2 YFSETQ. Trimming removed 4 bases from V and 3 bases from J; junction bases left unmatched: 7. The CDR3 totals 14 residues. The DNA for the CDR3 is TGCGCCAGCAGCCTAGACAGGGCGGACTACGAGCAGTACTTC. Its translation is CASSLDRADYEQYF.

The genes are TRBV7-5 and TRBJ1-1. TRBV7-5 counts as a pseudogene. The CDR3 contains 14 residues. The CDR3 DNA reads as TGTGTCAGAAGCCTCCCCGGAGGAGACACTGAAGCTTTCTTT. This encodes CVRSLPGGDTEAFF.

This chain links TRBV2 with TRBJ2-5; a possible D gene is TRBD2 (6 bases). The germline V gene encodes CDR1 SNHLY and CDR2 FYNNEI. Trimming pared 3 bases from V and 2 bases from J, leaving 16 bases between. This CDR3 is built from 16 residues. In nucleotides, the CDR3 is TGTGCCAGCAGTGACGGCTACAGAGGGACTCAAGAGACCCAGTACTTC. Encoded protein: CASSDGYRGTQETQYF.

The rearrangement uses TRBV27 and TRBJ2-7; D is perhaps TRBD2 (5 bases). The CDR3 covers 14 residues. Trimming pared 3 bases from V and 3 bases from J, leaving 12 bases between. Germline lookup yields CDR1 MNHEY and CDR2 SMNVEV (reference sequence). This CDR3 is CASSFRASHYEQYF. The DNA for the CDR3 is TGTGCCAGCAGTTTTCGCGCTAGCCACTACGAGCAGTACTTC.

This rearrangement joins TRBV19 to TRBJ2-1; TRBD2 matches at 8 bases. CDR3 size: 15 residues. Losses at the gene ends were 5 bases for V and 4 bases for J; bases not matched to a gene: 7. CDR1 and CDR2 (germline): LNHDA, SQIVND (reference sequence). The CDR3 spells CASSVIAGQYNEQFF. CDR3 in DNA: TGTGCCAGTAGTGTTATAGCGGGACAATACAATGAGCAGTTCTTC.

The chain uses TRBV7-8 and TRBJ2-5; D is perhaps TRBD2 (6 bases). The CDR3 totals 14 residues. V dropped 1 base and J dropped 4 bases, with 10 bases sitting between them. From germline, CDR1 is SGHVS and CDR2 FQNEAQ. The CDR3 DNA follows: TGTGCCAGCAGCTTAGGGAGGGCCACAGAGACCCAGTACTTC. This sequence encodes CASSLGRATETQYF.

The rearrangement uses TRBV10-3 and TRBJ1-4; D is ambiguous. V lost 6 bases and J 1 base, leaving 15 bases between the germline ends. This CDR3 has 16 residues. CDR1 ENHRY and CDR2 SYGVKD come from the germline V gene. CDR3 bases: TGTGCCATCAGCCCATTTCCAGCGAGAACTAATGAAAAACTGTTTTTT. Protein: CAISPFPARTNEKLFF.

This chain connects TRBV14 to TRBJ2-5; possible D gene TRBD2, 5 bases. CDR1 SGHDN and CDR2 FVKESK come from the germline V gene. Trimming cost V 10 bases and J 5 bases, with 20 bases left between them. CDR3 size: 14 residues. CDR3: CATSRSGIMETQYF. The CDR3 nucleotides read TGTGCCACCAGTAGGTCGGGGATCATGGAGACCCAGTACTTC.

This chain joins TRBV4-1 and TRBJ1-1; TRBD1 matches at 8 bases. Germline assignment: CDR1 MGHRA and CDR2 YSYEKL. Germline trimming cut 7 bases from V and 3 bases from J; bases unmatched to any gene: 7. The CDR3 loop spans 14 amino acids. The CDR3 is CASTADRGYTEAFF. CDR3 in DNA: TGCGCCAGCACCGCAGACAGGGGATACACTGAAGCTTTCTTT.

The chain links TRBV5-4 to TRBJ1-4; D is unclear. The CDR3 has 17 residues. Germline V gene lookup returns CDR1 SGHNT and CDR2 YYREEE (reference sequence). V lost 2 bases to trimming and J lost 3 bases, with 17 bases between them. The CDR3 loop reads CASSLGASGVSNEKLFF. Written as DNA, the CDR3 is TGTGCCAGCAGCTTAGGAGCGTCCGGGGTTTCTAATGAAAAACTGTTTTTT.

The gene calls are TRBV7-9 and TRBJ1-2; D is uncertain. Germline loops: CDR1 SEHNR, CDR2 FQNEAQ (reference sequence). This CDR3 region has 14 residues. The germline V and J ends were trimmed by 5 bases and 1 base, with 11 bases remaining between them. CDR3 nucleotide sequence: TGTGCCAGCAGCCCCAGGCTGGGTAACTATGGCTACACCTTC. Its protein is CASSPRLGNYGYTF.